Listed below are T cell receptor beta chains from one sample, sequenced in a study of T-cell memory formation after mild COVID-19. TCRdb ran MiXCR on the 5' RACE reads and lists one entry per CDR3 protein. The sample lists around 390,000 distinct CDR3 sequences; 15% to 20% were seen once. Specimen: PBMCs or a T cell subset sorted from them (not recorded which). The receptors originated from a man aged 18 to 29 who had mild COVID-19 (a few samples of this study predate the infection). Cell type and time point are not known. CDR3s include the opening cysteine and the closing phenylalanine or tryptophan. D genes are given only for firm matches. Only part of the rows carry a size: once, few, many, or a class if the clone is expanded.

abundance: NA; d_gene: NA; j_gene: TRBJ2-3; v_gene: TRBV5-1; CDR3nt: TGCGCCAGCAGCTGGGGGGACCGCACAGATACGCAGTATTTT; CDR3aa: CASSWGDRTDTQYF
abundance: many; d_gene: NA; j_gene: TRBJ2-7; v_gene: TRBV4-3; CDR3nt: TGCGCCAGCAGCCAAGGGCGGACAGCATCCTACGAGCAGTACTTC; CDR3aa: CASSQGRTASYEQYF
abundance: few; d_gene: NA; j_gene: TRBJ2-7; v_gene: TRBV5-1; CDR3nt: TGCGCCAGCAGCAACAGCCCTCGGGACGAGCAGTACTTC; CDR3aa: CASSNSPRDEQYF
abundance: few; d_gene: NA; j_gene: TRBJ1-5; v_gene: TRBV7-9; CDR3nt: TGTGCCAGCAGCTTCTGGGATCAGCCCCAGCATTTT; CDR3aa: CASSFWDQPQHF
abundance: few; d_gene: NA; j_gene: TRBJ1-2; v_gene: TRBV29-1; CDR3nt: TGCAGCGTTCCCGCGGGGGACGGCTATGGCTACACCTTC; CDR3aa: CSVPAGDGYGYTF
abundance: NA; d_gene: NA; j_gene: TRBJ2-7; v_gene: TRBV5-1; CDR3nt: TGCGCCAGCAGCCGAGCCACAGCGTCCTACGAGCAGTACTTC; CDR3aa: CASSRATASYEQYF
abundance: NA; d_gene: NA; j_gene: TRBJ2-3; v_gene: TRBV6-6; CDR3nt: TGTGCCAGCAGTTACTCGCCTTCCATCACAGATACGCAGTATTTT; CDR3aa: CASSYSPSITDTQYF
abundance: NA; d_gene: NA; j_gene: TRBJ1-6; v_gene: TRBV7-9; CDR3nt: TGTGCCAGCAGCTTGGGAGGGGGAGAGATTTCACCCCTCCACTTT; CDR3aa: CASSLGGGEISPLHF
abundance: NA; d_gene: TRBD2; j_gene: TRBJ2-5; v_gene: TRBV20-1; CDR3nt: TGCAGTGCTAGGAGAGGACTAGTCCAGGAGACCCAGTACTTC; CDR3aa: CSARRGLVQETQYF
abundance: few; d_gene: NA; j_gene: TRBJ1-6; v_gene: TRBV12-3/TRBV12-4; CDR3nt: TGTGCCAGCAGTTTGTCCCACTCCTATAATTCACCCCTCCACTTT; CDR3aa: CASSLSHSYNSPLHF
abundance: NA; d_gene: NA; j_gene: TRBJ2-6; v_gene: TRBV5-4; CDR3nt: TGTGCCAGCAGCTTGGGAGGGCGCGGGGTTGGGGCCAACGTCCTGACTTTC; CDR3aa: CASSLGGRGVGANVLTF
abundance: few; d_gene: TRBD1; j_gene: TRBJ1-4; v_gene: TRBV29-1; CDR3nt: TGCAGCGCCTCGACAGGGATAGAGATTGAAAAACTGTTTTTT; CDR3aa: CSASTGIEIEKLFF
abundance: few; d_gene: NA; j_gene: TRBJ2-3; v_gene: TRBV5-1; CDR3nt: TGCGCCAGCAGCACTCGCAACACAGATACGCAGTATTTT; CDR3aa: CASSTRNTDTQYF
abundance: NA; d_gene: NA; j_gene: TRBJ1-2; v_gene: TRBV6-1; CDR3nt: TGTGCCAGCAGTGAAGAGGGCTATGGGGGCTCCTACACCTTC; CDR3aa: CASSEEGYGGSYTF
abundance: few; d_gene: NA; j_gene: TRBJ1-1; v_gene: TRBV6-5; CDR3nt: TGTGCCAGCAGCTTGGGCCGGGCGTTTGAAGCTTTCTTT; CDR3aa: CASSLGRAFEAFF
abundance: few; d_gene: TRBD1; j_gene: TRBJ1-2; v_gene: TRBV4-3; CDR3nt: TGCGCCAGCAGCCAATCAACAGGGGGCGGCTATGGCTACACCTTC; CDR3aa: CASSQSTGGGYGYTF
abundance: NA; d_gene: NA; j_gene: TRBJ1-1; v_gene: TRBV4-1; CDR3nt: TGCGCCAGCAGCCAAGACTGGGTAGTTCTAATGAACACTGAAGCTTTCTTT; CDR3aa: CASSQDWVVLMNTEAFF